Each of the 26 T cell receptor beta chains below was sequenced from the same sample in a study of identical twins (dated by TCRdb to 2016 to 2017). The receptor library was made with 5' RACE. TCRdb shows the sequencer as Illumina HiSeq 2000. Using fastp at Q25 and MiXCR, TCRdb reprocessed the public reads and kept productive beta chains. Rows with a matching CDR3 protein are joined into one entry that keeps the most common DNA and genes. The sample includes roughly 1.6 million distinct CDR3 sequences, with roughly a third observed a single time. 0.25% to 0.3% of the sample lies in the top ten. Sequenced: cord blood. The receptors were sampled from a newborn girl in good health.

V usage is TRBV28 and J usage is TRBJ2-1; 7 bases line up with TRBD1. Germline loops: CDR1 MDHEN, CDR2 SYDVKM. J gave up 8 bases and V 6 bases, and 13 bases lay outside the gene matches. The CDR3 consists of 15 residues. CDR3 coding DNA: TGTGCCAGCAGCTCCGGGACAGCCCTATTCGATGAGCAGTTCTTC. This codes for CASSSGTALFDEQFF.

CDR3 residues: CASSLQSPRGEQFF. CDR3 bases: TGTGCCAGCAGCTTACAGTCACCTAGGGGTGAGCAGTTCTTC. The chain combines TRBV7-2 with TRBJ2-1; a weak D match, TRBD1 (5 bases). The CDR3 has 14 amino acids. The germline gives CDR1 SGHTA, CDR2 FQGNSA. With 2 bases removed from V and 9 bases from J, the gap between germline ends came to 14 bases.

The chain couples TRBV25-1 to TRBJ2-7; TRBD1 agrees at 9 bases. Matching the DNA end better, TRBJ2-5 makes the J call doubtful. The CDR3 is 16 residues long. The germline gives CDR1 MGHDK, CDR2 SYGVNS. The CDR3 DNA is TGTGCCAGCAGTGAATTAGGGACAGGGCTGGAAGAGACCCAGTACTTC. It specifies CASSELGTGLEETQYF.

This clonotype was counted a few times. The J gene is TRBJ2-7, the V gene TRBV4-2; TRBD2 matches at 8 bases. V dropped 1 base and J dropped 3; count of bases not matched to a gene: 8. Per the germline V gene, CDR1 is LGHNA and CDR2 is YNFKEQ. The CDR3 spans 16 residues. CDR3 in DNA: TGTGCCAGCAGCCAAGTCCCAGCGGGGGAAGGCTACGAGCAGTACTTC. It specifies CASSQVPAGEGYEQYF.

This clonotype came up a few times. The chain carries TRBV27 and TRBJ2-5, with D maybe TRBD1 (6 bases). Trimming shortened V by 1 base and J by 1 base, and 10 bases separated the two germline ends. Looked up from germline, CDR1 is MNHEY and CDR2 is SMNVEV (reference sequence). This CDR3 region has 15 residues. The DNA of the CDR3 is TGTGCCAGCAGTTTATATTTGGGGGCCCAAGAGACCCAGTACTTC. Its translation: CASSLYLGAQETQYF.

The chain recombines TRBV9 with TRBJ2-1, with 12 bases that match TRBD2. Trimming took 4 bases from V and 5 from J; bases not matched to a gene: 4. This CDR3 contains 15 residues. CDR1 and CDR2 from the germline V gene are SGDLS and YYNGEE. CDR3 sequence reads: CASSTWTSGDNEQFF. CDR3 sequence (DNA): TGTGCCAGCAGCACCTGGACTAGCGGGGACAATGAGCAGTTCTTC.

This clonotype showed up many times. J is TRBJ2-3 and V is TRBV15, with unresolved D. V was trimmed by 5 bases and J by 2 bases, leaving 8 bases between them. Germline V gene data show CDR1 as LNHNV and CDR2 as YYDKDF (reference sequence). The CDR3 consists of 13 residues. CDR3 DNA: TGTGCCACCAGCGCGATCACCACAGATACGCAGTATTTT. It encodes CATSAITTDTQYF. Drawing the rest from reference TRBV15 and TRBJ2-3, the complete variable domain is DAMVIQNPRYQVTQFGKPVTLSCSQTLNHNVMYWYQQKSSQAPKLLFHYYDKDFNNEADTPDNFQSRRPNTSFCFLDIRSPGLGDTAMYLCATSAITTDTQYFGPGTRLTVL.

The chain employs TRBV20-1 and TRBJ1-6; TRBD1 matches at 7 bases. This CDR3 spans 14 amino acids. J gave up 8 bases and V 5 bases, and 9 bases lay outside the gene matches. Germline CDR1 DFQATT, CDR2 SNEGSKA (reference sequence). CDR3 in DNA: TGCAGTGCTTCACAGGGGACGACCGATTCACCCCTCCACTTT. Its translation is CSASQGTTDSPLHF.

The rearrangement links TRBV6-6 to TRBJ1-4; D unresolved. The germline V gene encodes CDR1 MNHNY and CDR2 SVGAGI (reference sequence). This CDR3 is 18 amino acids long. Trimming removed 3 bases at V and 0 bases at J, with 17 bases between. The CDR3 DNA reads TGTGCCAGCAGTTATGGGTCGGGCAGGTTTACAACTAATGAAAAACTGTTTTTT. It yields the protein CASSYGSGRFTTNEKLFF.

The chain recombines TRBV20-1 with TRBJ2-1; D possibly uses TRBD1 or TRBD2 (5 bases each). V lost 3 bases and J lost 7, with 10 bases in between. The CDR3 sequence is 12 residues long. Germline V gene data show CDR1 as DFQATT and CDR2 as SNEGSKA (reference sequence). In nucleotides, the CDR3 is TGCAGTGCTAGCTTCTGGGGGAATGAGCAGTTCTTC. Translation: CSASFWGNEQFF.

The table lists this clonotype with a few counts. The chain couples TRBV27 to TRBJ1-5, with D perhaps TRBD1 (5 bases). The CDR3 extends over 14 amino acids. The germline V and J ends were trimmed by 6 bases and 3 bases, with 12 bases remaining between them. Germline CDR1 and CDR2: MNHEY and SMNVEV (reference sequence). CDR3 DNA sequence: TGTGCCAGCAGCGTGGGGCAAAACAATCAGCCCCAGCATTTT. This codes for CASSVGQNNQPQHF.

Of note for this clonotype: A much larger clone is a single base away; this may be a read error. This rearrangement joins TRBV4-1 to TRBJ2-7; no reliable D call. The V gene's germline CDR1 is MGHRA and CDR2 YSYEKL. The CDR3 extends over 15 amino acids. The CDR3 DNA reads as TGCGCCAGCAGCCAAGCGGAGACTTATTCCTACGAGCAGCACTTC. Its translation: CASSQAETYSYEQHF.

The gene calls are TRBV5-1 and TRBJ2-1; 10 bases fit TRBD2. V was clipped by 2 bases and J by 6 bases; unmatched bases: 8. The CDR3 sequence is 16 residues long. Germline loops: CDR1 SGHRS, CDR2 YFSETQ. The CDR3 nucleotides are TGCGCCAGCAGCTTTGTTAGCGGGGGGTCCATCAATGAGCAGTTCTTC. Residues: CASSFVSGGSINEQFF. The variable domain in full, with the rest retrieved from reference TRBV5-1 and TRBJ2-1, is KAGVTQTPRYLIKTRGQQVTLSCSPISGHRSVSWYQQTPGQGLQFLFEYFSETQRNKGNFPGRFSGRQFSNSRSEMNVSTLELGDSALYLCASSFVSGGSINEQFFGPGTRLTVL.

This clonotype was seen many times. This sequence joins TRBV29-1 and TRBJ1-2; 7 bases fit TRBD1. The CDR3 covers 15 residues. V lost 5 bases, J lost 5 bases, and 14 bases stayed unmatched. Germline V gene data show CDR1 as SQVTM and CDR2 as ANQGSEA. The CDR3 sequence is CSVWDRGNSAYGYTF. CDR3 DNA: TGCAGCGTTTGGGACAGAGGCAACTCAGCTTATGGCTACACCTTC. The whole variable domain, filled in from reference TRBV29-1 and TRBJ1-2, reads SAVISQKPSRDICQRGTSLTIQCQVDSQVTMMFWYRQQPGQSLTLIATANQGSEATYESGFVIDKFPISRPNLTFSTLTVSNMSPEDSSIYLCSVWDRGNSAYGYTFGSGTRLTVV.

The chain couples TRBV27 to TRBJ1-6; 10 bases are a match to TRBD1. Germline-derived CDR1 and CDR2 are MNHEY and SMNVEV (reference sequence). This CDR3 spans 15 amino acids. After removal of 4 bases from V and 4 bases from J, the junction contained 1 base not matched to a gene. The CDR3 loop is CASSWDRGYNSPLHF. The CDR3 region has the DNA TGTGCCAGCAGTTGGGACAGGGGATATAATTCACCCCTCCACTTT.

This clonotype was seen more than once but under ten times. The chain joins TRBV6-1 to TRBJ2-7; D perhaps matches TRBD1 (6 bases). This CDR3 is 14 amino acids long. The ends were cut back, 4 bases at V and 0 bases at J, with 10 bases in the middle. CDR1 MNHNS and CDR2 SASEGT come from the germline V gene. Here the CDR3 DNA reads TGTGCCAGCAGTGGACAGGAGCTCTCCTACGAGCAGTACTTC. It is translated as CASSGQELSYEQYF.

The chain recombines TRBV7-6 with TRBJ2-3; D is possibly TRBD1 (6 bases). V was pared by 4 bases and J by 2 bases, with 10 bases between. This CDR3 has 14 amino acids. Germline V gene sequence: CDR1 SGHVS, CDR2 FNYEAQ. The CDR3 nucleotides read TGTGCCAGCAGCTCGGGACACAACACAGATACGCAGTATTTT. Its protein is CASSSGHNTDTQYF.

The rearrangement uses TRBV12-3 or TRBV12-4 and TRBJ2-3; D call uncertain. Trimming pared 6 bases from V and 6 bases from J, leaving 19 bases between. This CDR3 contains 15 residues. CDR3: CASSDPKLPRDTQYF. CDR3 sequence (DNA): TGTGCCAGCAGCGACCCTAAGCTTCCGCGGGATACGCAGTATTTT.

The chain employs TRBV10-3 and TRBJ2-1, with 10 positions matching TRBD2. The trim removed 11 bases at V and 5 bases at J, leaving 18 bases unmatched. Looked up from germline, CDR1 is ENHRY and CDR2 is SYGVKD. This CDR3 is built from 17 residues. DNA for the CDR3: TGTGCCGCGAAATCGAAGCGGGAGGGGTATGTCGACAATGAGCAGTTCTTC. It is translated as CAAKSKREGYVDNEQFF.

The CDR3 nucleotides are TGTGCCAGCATTCAAGACAGGCTGAACACTGAAGCTTTCTTT. Its protein product is CASIQDRLNTEAFF. The V and J genes are TRBV6-1 and TRBJ1-1, with D perhaps matching TRBD1 (6 bases). Germline CDR1 and CDR2: MNHNS and SASEGT. There are 14 residues in the CDR3. V was cut by 7 bases and J by 0 bases, with 12 bases left in between.

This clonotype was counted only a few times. The CDR3 nucleotides read TGTGCCAGCTGGCGGAGGGAGACTTCCTCCTACGAGCAGTACTTC. Translation gives CASWRRETSSYEQYF. The gene calls are TRBV6-1 and TRBJ2-7, with a weak D call TRBD2 (6 bases). The CDR3 extends over 15 amino acids. Trimming left V 8 bases short and J 0 bases short, with 17 bases between. Per germline, CDR1 MNHNS and CDR2 SASEGT.

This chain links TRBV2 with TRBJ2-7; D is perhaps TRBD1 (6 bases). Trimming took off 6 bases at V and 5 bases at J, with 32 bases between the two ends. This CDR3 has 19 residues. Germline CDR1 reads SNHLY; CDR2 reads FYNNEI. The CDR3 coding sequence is TGTGCCAGCAGCGGCTGGGCAGGGGCTCCGGGACGCCCCTACAACGAGCAGTACTTC. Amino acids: CASSGWAGAPGRPYNEQYF.

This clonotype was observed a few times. DNA for the CDR3: TGTGCCAGCAGCCCGATGGGACTAGCGGGAGTACAAGCAGTTCCCCATGAGCAGTTCTTC. Protein sequence: CASSPMGLAGVQAVPHEQFF. The rearrangement links TRBV7-9 to TRBJ2-1, with TRBD2 matching over 14 bases. Germline values: CDR1 SEHNR, CDR2 FQNEAQ (reference sequence). The CDR3 consists of 20 residues. The V gene end was trimmed by 5 bases and the J gene end by 8 bases; junction bases not matched to a gene: 20.

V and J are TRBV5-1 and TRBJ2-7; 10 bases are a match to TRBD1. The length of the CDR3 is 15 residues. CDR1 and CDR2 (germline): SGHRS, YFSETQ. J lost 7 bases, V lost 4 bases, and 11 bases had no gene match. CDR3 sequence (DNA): TGCGCCAGCAGCCTTAGGCGGGACAGGGGCAATGAGCAGTACTTC. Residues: CASSLRRDRGNEQYF.

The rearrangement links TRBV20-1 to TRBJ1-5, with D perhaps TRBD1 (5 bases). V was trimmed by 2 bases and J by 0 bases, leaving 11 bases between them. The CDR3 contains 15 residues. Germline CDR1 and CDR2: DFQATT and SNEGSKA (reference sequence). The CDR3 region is CSARRAGDSNQPQHF. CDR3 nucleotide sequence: TGCAGTGCTAGAAGAGCGGGGGATAGCAATCAGCCCCAGCATTTT.

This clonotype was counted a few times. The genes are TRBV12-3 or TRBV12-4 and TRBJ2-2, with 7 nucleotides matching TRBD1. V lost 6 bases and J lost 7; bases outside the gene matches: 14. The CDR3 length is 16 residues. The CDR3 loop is CASRSLGTVSDGELFF. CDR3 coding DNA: TGTGCCAGCAGGAGTTTGGGGACAGTGAGTGACGGGGAGCTGTTTTTT.